This section outlines one T cell receptor beta chain sequence together with its context. The source of the sample is a study of human T cells and chemical hapten exposure. Study-wide context: Skin of the upper inner arm, approximately 2 cm by approximately 2 cm, received 2% DPC for sensitization.

V lost 3 bases to trimming and J lost 6 bases, with 24 bases between them. This CDR3 is 17 amino acids long. CDR1 and CDR2 (germline): SGDLS, YYNGEE. MiXCR was run by TCRdb on the RACE reads, yielding one entry per CDR3 protein. The sample records nearly 350,000 distinct CDR3 sequences, approximately 6.3% being singletons. Time point described: patch test 1, 2 weeks after DPC sensitization. Regarding treatment: therapeutic diphenylcyclopropenone sensitization with weekly scalp DPC. The chain employs TRBV9 and TRBJ1-2; D possibly corresponds to TRBD1 (5 bases). The clonotype originates from a young woman with alopecia areata. Some clones in this sample may be carry-over from other donors' samples. This material consisted of whole blood, taken in connection with sensitization to the hapten diphenylcyclopropenone (DPC). The DNA of the CDR3 is TGTGCCAGCAGCGGCCAGTGGCAGGGTAGTAGGAGGGATGGCTACACCTTC. It yields the protein CASSGQWQGSRRDGYTF.